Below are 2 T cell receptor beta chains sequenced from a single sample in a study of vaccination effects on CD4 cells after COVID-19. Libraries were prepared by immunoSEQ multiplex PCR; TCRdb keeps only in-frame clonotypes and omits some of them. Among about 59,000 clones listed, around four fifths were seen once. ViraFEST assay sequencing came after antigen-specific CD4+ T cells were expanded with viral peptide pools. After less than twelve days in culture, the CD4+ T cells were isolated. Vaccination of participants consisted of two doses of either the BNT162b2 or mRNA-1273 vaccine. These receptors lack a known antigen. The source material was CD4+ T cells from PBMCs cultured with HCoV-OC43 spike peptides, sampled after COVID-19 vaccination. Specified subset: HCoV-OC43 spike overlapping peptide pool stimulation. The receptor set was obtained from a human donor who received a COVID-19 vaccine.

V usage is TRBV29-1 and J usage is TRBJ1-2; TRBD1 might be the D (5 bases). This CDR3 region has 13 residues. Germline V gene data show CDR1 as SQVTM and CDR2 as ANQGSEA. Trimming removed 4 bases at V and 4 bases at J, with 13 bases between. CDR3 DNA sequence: TGCAGCGTTGCCACGGGGCAGGGCTATGGCTACACCTTC. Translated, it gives CSVATGQGYGYTF.

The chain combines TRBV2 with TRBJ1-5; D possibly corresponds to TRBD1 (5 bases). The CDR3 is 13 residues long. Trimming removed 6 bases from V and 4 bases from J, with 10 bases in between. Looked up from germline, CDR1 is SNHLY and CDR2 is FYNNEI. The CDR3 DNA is TGTGCCAGCAGGACAGTAAGGAATCAGCCCCAGCATTTT. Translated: CASRTVRNQPQHF.